The 2 T cell receptor beta chains below were found in one sample sequenced in a study of T cells in Graves' hyperthyroidism and ophthalmopathy. Amplification yielded TCR beta CDR3 regions, with RNA transcripts as the source. Carried out on the TCR CDR3, a first-round RT-PCR used the HTBI primer set. MiXCR, applied by TCRdb to the multiplex PCR reads, yields one record per CDR3 protein. The top ten clones hold more than 20% of a sample with about half a million distinct CDR3 sequences, under 25% of them seen once. Sequenced material: blood. All receptors come from a man aged 18 to 30 with Graves' hyperthyroidism.

This clonotype was picked up a small number of times. V and J are TRBV5-1 and TRBJ2-3; weak D call: TRBD2 (5 bases). V was trimmed by 2 bases and J by 0 bases, leaving 16 bases between them. The CDR3 sequence is 17 residues long. Germline values: CDR1 SGHRS, CDR2 YFSETQ. The CDR3 DNA is TGCGCCAGCAGCTTCGCGGGCCCCTCGGGTAGCACAGATACGCAGTATTTT. Translating it yields CASSFAGPSGSTDTQYF. The variable domain in full, completed from reference TRBV5-1 and TRBJ2-3, reads KAGVTQTPRYLIKTRGQQVTLSCSPISGHRSVSWYQQTPGQGLQFLFEYFSETQRNKGNFPGRFSGRQFSNSRSEMNVSTLELGDSALYLCASSFAGPSGSTDTQYFGPGTRLTVL.

This clonotype was detected a few times. The gene calls are TRBV20-1 and TRBJ2-2; unclear D gene. V was clipped by 3 bases and J by 5 bases, with 10 bases between them. The CDR3 spans 13 residues. The V gene's germline CDR1 is DFQATT and CDR2 SNEGSKA (reference sequence). Written as DNA, the CDR3 is TGCAGTGCTAGTCGCAGGCAGACCGGGGAGCTGTTTTTT. Translation gives CSASRRQTGELFF.